This T cell receptor beta chain derives from a study of patients and donors after allogeneic stem cell transplantation. The CDR3 extends over 12 amino acids. Trimming pared 3 bases from V and 11 bases from J, leaving 8 bases between. TCRdb used MiXCR to reprocess the RT-PCR reads, holding one entry per CDR3 protein. The table has roughly 230,000 distinct CDR3 sequences, roughly 13% seen once. This clonotype was seen repeatedly, ten times or more. The chain combines TRBV12-3 or TRBV12-4 with TRBJ1-6; D not certain. The sequence was collected from a human donor who was either an allogeneic HSCT recipient or a stem cell or donor lymphocyte infusion donor (not recorded which). It is not recorded whose cells these are; they may come from a transplant donor. The sample comprised blood, either unsorted or a sorted T cell fraction (not recorded which). The CDR3 nucleotides read TGTGCCAGCAGTTTGGGCAATCCACCCCTCCACTTT. This sequence encodes CASSLGNPPLHF.